The clone carrying this T cell receptor (beta chain) was counted between two and nine times. This specimen comes from a study of patients and donors after allogeneic stem cell transplantation. TCRdb processed the RT-PCR reads anew with MiXCR; each CDR3 protein has one entry. The sample yields about 960,000 distinct CDR3 sequences, about a sixth seen once. Trimming pared 4 bases from V and 7 bases from J, leaving 25 bases between. CDR1 and CDR2 from the germline V gene are LGHNA and YNFKEQ. The CDR3 is made up of 18 amino acids. The chain is built from TRBV4-2 and TRBJ2-2; weak D call: TRBD2 (6 bases). The receptor was derived from a human donor who was either an allogeneic HSCT recipient or a stem cell or donor lymphocyte infusion donor (not recorded which). It is not recorded whose cells these are; they may come from a transplant donor. Sequencing was carried out using blood, either unsorted or a sorted T cell fraction (not recorded which). The DNA for the CDR3 is TGTGCCAGCAGCCTTTTCAACCGGGACTCCATCTTGGGCGGGGAGCTGTTTTTT. Protein: CASSLFNRDSILGGELFF.